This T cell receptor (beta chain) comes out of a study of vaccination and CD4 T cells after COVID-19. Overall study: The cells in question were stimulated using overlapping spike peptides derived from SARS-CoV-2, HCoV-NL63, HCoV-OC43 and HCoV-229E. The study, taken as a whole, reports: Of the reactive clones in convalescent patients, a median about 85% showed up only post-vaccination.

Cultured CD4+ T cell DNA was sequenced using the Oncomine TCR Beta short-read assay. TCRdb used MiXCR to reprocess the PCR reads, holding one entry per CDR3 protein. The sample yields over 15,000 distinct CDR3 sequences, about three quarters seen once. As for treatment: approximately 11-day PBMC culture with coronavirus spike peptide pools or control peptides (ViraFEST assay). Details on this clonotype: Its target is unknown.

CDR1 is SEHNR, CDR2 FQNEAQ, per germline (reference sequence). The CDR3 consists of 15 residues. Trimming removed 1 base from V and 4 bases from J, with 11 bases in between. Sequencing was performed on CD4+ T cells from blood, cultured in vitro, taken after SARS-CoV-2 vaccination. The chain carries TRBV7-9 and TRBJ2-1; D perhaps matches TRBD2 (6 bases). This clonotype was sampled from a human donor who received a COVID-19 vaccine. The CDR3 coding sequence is TGTGCCAGCAGCTTAGACTGGACTATATACAATGAGCAGTTCTTC. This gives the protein CASSLDWTIYNEQFF.